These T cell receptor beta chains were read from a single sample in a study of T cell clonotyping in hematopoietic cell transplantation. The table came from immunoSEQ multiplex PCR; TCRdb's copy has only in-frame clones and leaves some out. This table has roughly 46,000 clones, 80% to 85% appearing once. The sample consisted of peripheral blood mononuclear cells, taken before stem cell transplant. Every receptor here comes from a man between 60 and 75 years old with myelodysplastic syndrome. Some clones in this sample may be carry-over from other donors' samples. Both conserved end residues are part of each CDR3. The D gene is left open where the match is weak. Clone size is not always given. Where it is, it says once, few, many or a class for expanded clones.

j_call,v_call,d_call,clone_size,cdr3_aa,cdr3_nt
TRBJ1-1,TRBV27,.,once,CASLVRGGAEAFF,TGTGCCAGCCTAGTGAGGGGAGGGGCTGAAGCTTTCTTT
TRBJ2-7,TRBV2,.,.,CASSARQSYEQYF,TGTGCCAGCAGCGCCCGTCAATCCTACGAGCAGTACTTC
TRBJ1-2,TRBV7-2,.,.,CASSSELTGQVYGYTF,TGTGCCAGCAGCTCCGAGTTGACGGGGCAGGTCTATGGCTACACCTTC
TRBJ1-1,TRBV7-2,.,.,CASSLEYGGSTEAFF,TGTGCCAGCAGCTTAGAGTACGGGGGCAGCACTGAAGCTTTCTTT
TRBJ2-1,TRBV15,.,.,CATSRGRGATNEQFF,TGTGCCACCAGCAGAGGCCGCGGTGCAACTAACGAGCAGTTCTTC
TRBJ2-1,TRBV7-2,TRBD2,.,CASSPLWGGPNEQFF,TGTGCCAGCAGCCCACTATGGGGGGGACCCAATGAGCAGTTCTTC
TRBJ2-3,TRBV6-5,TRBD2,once,CASSYIGGAPDTQYF,TGTGCCAGCAGTTACATCGGGGGGGCACCAGATACGCAGTATTTT
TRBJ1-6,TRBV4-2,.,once,CASSQEGTSSYNSPLHF,TGTGCCAGCAGCCAAGAGGGGACGAGCTCCTATAATTCACCCCTCCACTTT
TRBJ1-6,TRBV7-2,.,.,CASSFGGGYNSPLHF,TGTGCCAGCAGCTTCGGGGGCGGGTATAATTCACCCCTCCACTTT
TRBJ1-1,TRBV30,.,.,CACQMMGMAFF,TGTGCCTGCCAAATGATGGGGATGGCTTTCTTT
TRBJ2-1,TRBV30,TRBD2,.,CAWSGGLAGGKQFF,TGTGCCTGGAGTGGGGGACTAGCGGGGGGGAAGCAGTTCTTC
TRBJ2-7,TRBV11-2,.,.,CASSLEGGLSVRGEQYF,TGTGCCAGCAGCTTAGAGGGGGGACTTTCCGTCAGGGGCGAGCAGTACTTC
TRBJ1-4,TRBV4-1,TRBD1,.,CASSQGDRGGIEKLFF,TGCGCCAGCAGCCAGGGGGACAGGGGCGGAATTGAAAAACTGTTTTTT
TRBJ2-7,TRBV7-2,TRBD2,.,CASSLAAGTSVYEQYF,TGTGCCAGCAGCTTAGCCGCCGGGACTAGCGTCTACGAGCAGTACTTC
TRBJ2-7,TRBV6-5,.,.,CASSYRPTGSEQYF,TGTGCCAGCAGTTACAGACCAACAGGTAGCGAGCAGTACTTC
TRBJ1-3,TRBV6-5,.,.,CASSYAIVGNTIYF,TGTGCCAGCAGTTACGCGATAGTTGGAAACACCATATATTTT
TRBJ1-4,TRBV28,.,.,CASSFPKHAGAFNEKLFF,TGTGCCAGCAGTTTCCCGAAACACGCGGGGGCCTTTAATGAAAAACTGTTTTTT
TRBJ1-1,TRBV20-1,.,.,CSAPREGVAFF,TGCAGTGCCCCCCGGGAAGGGGTAGCTTTCTTT
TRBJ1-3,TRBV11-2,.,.,CASSLGAGSGNTIYF,TGTGCCAGCAGCTTAGGCGCAGGGTCCGGAAACACCATATATTTT
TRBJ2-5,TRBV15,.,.,CATSRGWGTQYF,TGTGCCACCAGCAGAGGGTGGGGGACCCAGTACTTC
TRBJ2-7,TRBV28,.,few,CASSLSQGGYEQYF,TGTGCCAGCAGTTTATCGCAGGGGGGCTACGAGCAGTACTTC
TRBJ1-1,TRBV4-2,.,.,CASSQDYGRLVRGEAFF,TGTGCCAGCAGCCAAGATTATGGCCGTTTGGTTCGGGGGGAAGCTTTCTTT
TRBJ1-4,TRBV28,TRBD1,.,CASSVRQGDEKLFF,TGTGCCAGCAGCGTCCGACAGGGCGATGAAAAACTGTTTTTT
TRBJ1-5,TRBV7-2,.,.,CASSLEGITNNQPQHF,TGTGCCAGCAGCTTAGAAGGAATAACCAACAATCAGCCCCAGCATTTT
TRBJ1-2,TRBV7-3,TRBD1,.,CASSSTGGLGYTF,TGTGCCAGCAGCTCAACAGGGGGCCTTGGCTACACCTTC
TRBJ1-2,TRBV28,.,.,CASSFEQESSYGYTF,TGTGCCAGCAGTTTCGAGCAGGAAAGCTCCTATGGCTACACCTTC
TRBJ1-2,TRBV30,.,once,CAWNPRWGAWNGYTF,TGTGCCTGGAACCCGAGATGGGGGGCGTGGAATGGCTACACCTTC
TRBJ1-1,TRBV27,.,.,CASSLGGVNTEAFF,TGTGCCAGCAGTTTGGGAGGGGTTAACACTGAAGCTTTCTTT
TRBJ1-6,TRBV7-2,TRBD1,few,CASSSTGFSPLHF,TGTGCCAGCAGCTCGACAGGGTTTTCACCCCTCCACTTT
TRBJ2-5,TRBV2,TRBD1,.,CATLPGQGATQYF,TGTGCCACCTTACCGGGACAGGGGGCCACCCAGTACTTC
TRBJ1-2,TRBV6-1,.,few,CASSEASPPAIYGYTF,TGTGCCAGCAGTGAAGCCTCACCCCCGGCTATCTATGGCTACACCTTC
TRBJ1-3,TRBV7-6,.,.,CASSLIGPTANTIYF,TGTGCCAGCAGCTTAATAGGACCGACGGCGAACACCATATATTTT
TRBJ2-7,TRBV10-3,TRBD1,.,CAISDFSGTGGYEQYF,TGTGCCATCAGTGATTTCTCCGGGACAGGCGGGTACGAGCAGTACTTC
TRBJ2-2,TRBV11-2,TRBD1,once,CASSLPPGQGSTGELFF,TGTGCCAGCAGCTTACCACCGGGACAGGGGAGCACCGGGGAGCTGTTTTTT
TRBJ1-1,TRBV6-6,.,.,CASSYSRRMNTEAFF,TGTGCCAGCAGTTACTCGCGGAGGATGAACACTGAAGCTTTCTTT
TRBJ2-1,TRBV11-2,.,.,CASSLLGSVTYNEQFF,TGTGCCAGCAGCTTATTAGGGTCGGTTACCTACAATGAGCAGTTCTTC
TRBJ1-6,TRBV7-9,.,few,CASSQPGSPLHF,TGTGCCAGCAGCCAACCGGGGTCACCCCTCCACTTT
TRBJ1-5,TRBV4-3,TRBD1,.,CASSRDGQGDQPQHF,TGCGCCAGCAGCCGGGACGGACAGGGAGATCAGCCCCAGCATTTT
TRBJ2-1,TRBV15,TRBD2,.,CATSEVLAGIYNEQFF,TGTGCCACCAGCGAGGTTCTAGCGGGGATATACAATGAGCAGTTCTTC
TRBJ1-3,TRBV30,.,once,CAWSVAGGNTIYF,TGTGCCTGGAGTGTGGCGGGTGGAAACACCATATATTTT
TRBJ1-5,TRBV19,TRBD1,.,CASGGTGVQPQHF,TGTGCCAGTGGCGGGACAGGGGTTCAGCCCCAGCATTTT
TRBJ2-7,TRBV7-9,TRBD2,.,CASSPPAGYEQYF,TGTGCCAGCAGCCCTCCAGCGGGGTACGAGCAGTACTTC
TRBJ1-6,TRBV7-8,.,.,CASSSAGNSPLHF,TGTGCCAGCAGCTCGGCCGGGAATTCACCCCTCCACTTT
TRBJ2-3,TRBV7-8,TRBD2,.,CASSLASGGDTQYF,TGTGCCAGCAGCTTAGCTAGCGGGGGGGATACGCAGTATTTT
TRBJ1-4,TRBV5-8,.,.,CASSAGPPKLFF,TGTGCCAGCAGCGCCGGGCCTCCAAAACTGTTTTTT
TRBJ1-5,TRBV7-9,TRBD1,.,CASSRQGVSNQPQHF,TGTGCCAGCAGTCGTCAGGGGGTTAGCAATCAGCCCCAGCATTTT
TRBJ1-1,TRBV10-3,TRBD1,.,CAIRKQGASTEAFF,TGTGCCATCAGGAAACAGGGGGCGAGCACTGAAGCTTTCTTT
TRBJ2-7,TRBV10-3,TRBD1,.,CAISEGTEPYF,TGTGCCATCAGTGAGGGGACAGAACCATACTTC